Listed below are T cell receptor beta chains from one sample, sequenced in a study of identical twins. TCRdb analysed the 5' RACE reads with MiXCR anew, one entry per CDR3 protein. The sample includes roughly 750,000 distinct CDR3 sequences, 21% of them seen just once. The same sample was also used in a study of T cells expressing NK-cell markers.

Sequencing was performed on PBMCs. Receptor source: a woman aged 18 to 35 in good health. CDR3s include the opening cysteine and the closing phenylalanine or tryptophan. The D gene is left open where the match is weak. Clone size is not always given. Where it is, it says once, few, many or a class for expanded clones.

few	TRBV6-5	TRBJ1-1	-	CASSRWGTEAFF	TGTGCCAGCAGTAGGTGGGGCACTGAAGCTTTCTTT
-	TRBV11-2	TRBJ2-5	-	CASSPLVPRAETQYF	TGTGCCAGCAGCCCTCTCGTTCCGCGCGCGGAGACCCAGTACTTC
few	TRBV18	TRBJ2-5	-	CASSPQRAEETQYF	TGTGCCAGCTCACCACAGAGGGCAGAAGAGACCCAGTACTTC
-	TRBV14	TRBJ2-1	-	CASSRGLDSYNEQFF	TGTGCCAGCAGCCGTGGGCTTGATTCTTACAATGAGCAGTTCTTC
-	TRBV20-1	TRBJ2-2	-	CSASIVGSGELFF	TGCAGTGCTAGCATTGTGGGGTCCGGGGAGCTGTTTTTT
many	TRBV10-3	TRBJ2-7	TRBD1	CAISYTGTGSYEQYF	TGTGCCATCAGTTACACCGGGACAGGCTCCTACGAGCAGTACTTC
few	TRBV12-3/TRBV12-4	TRBJ2-3	-	CASSWATGFSTDTQYF	TGTGCCAGCAGTTGGGCTACGGGTTTCTCCACAGATACGCAGTATTTT
-	TRBV7-9	TRBJ2-7	TRBD1	CASSFTLGTGAYEQYF	TGTGCCAGCAGCTTTACACTCGGGACAGGGGCCTACGAGCAGTACTTC
-	TRBV12-3/TRBV12-4	TRBJ2-3	TRBD2	CASRPRGDTDTQYF	TGTGCCAGCAGGCCCCGGGGGGACACAGATACGCAGTATTTT
few	TRBV20-1	TRBJ2-1	-	CSGQTGDSYNEQFF	TGCAGTGGCCAGACAGGAGACTCCTACAATGAGCAGTTCTTC
-	TRBV27	TRBJ2-5	-	CASSFSVADQETQYF	TGTGCCAGCAGTTTTTCGGTAGCGGACCAAGAGACCCAGTACTTC
few	TRBV6-5	TRBJ1-2	-	CASSYQGGEGGYTF	TGTGCCAGCAGTTATCAGGGAGGAGAAGGTGGCTACACCTTC
few	TRBV7-2	TRBJ2-3	-	CASSLAASDTQYF	TGTGCCAGCAGCTTAGCGGCTAGCGATACGCAGTATTTT
few	TRBV5-6	TRBJ2-7	-	CASSFGRAHEQYF	TGTGCCAGCAGCTTCGGCAGGGCCCACGAGCAGTACTTC
-	TRBV18	TRBJ2-7	TRBD2	CASSPQREVHEQYF	TGTGCCAGCTCACCACAGCGGGAGGTCCACGAGCAGTACTTC
few	TRBV15	TRBJ2-1	-	CATSREGRSFDEQFF	TGTGCCACCAGCAGAGAAGGCAGAAGTTTCGATGAGCAGTTCTTC
-	TRBV29-1	TRBJ2-7	TRBD1	CSVRTGPVHEQYF	TGCAGCGTCCGGACAGGGCCCGTCCACGAGCAGTACTTC
few	TRBV12-3/TRBV12-4	TRBJ1-1	-	CASIGLGAGAFF	TGTGCCAGCATCGGATTGGGGGCTGGAGCTTTCTTT
few	TRBV6-2/TRBV6-3	TRBJ2-3	-	CASSLGGSPDTQYF	TGTGCCAGCAGTTTAGGGGGGAGCCCAGATACGCAGTATTTT
-	TRBV7-2	TRBJ2-7	TRBD2	CASSWGRTSGSSYEQYF	TGTGCCAGCAGCTGGGGGAGGACTAGCGGAAGCTCCTACGAGCAGTACTTC
many	TRBV12-3/TRBV12-4	TRBJ2-7	-	CASSPGDLGYEQYF	TGTGCCAGCAGCCCTGGGGATCTGGGCTACGAGCAGTACTTC
few	TRBV5-1	TRBJ2-5	-	CASSLVAGFTETQYF	TGCGCCAGCAGCTTGGTGGCAGGGTTTACTGAGACCCAGTACTTC
-	TRBV7-3	TRBJ2-3	-	CASSPGARDTQYF	TGTGCCAGCAGCCCCGGGGCCAGAGATACGCAGTATTTT
-	TRBV7-9	TRBJ2-7	TRBD1	CASTRGQGNEQYF	TGTGCCAGCACCAGGGGACAGGGAAACGAGCAGTACTTC
-	TRBV12-3/TRBV12-4	TRBJ2-5	-	CASSLDEGDWTTTQYF	TGTGCCAGCAGTTTAGACGAAGGGGACTGGACAACGACCCAGTACTTC
-	TRBV3-1	TRBJ2-5	-	CASSQGTQYF	TGTGCCAGCAGCCAGGGGACCCAGTACTTC
few	TRBV6-5	TRBJ2-7	-	CASSYTRGVEQYF	TGTGCCAGCAGTTACACCAGGGGCGTAGAGCAGTACTTC
few	TRBV5-6	TRBJ1-1	TRBD1	CASRRGHTEAFF	TGTGCCAGCAGGAGGGGGCACACTGAAGCTTTCTTT
-	TRBV5-1	TRBJ1-2	-	CASSQIQGQHYGYTF	TGCGCCAGCAGCCAAATCCAAGGACAACACTATGGCTACACCTTC
-	TRBV20-1	TRBJ2-6	-	CSARSGSGANVLTF	TGCAGTGCTAGATCTGGCTCTGGGGCCAACGTCCTGACTTTC
-	TRBV30	TRBJ2-3	-	CAWSVLRTDTQYF	TGTGCCTGGTCGGTCCTTCGGACAGATACGCAGTATTTT
-	TRBV11-1	TRBJ2-6	TRBD2	CASSSRLAGNPPGANVLTF	TGTGCCAGCAGCTCCCGACTAGCGGGGAACCCACCTGGGGCCAACGTCCTGACTTTC
many	TRBV20-1	TRBJ2-3	-	CSAGSTDTQYF	TGCAGTGCTGGGAGCACAGATACGCAGTATTTT
few	TRBV20-1	TRBJ2-1	TRBD2	CSARKISGSSYNEQFF	TGCAGTGCTAGGAAGATTAGCGGGTCTTCCTACAATGAGCAGTTCTTC
-	TRBV6-1	TRBJ2-1	TRBD2	CASSRTSGGLVEQFF	TGTGCCAGCAGCCGGACTAGCGGGGGACTGGTGGAGCAGTTCTTC
-	TRBV12-3/TRBV12-4	TRBJ2-3	-	CASLGGLSGDTQYF	TGTGCCAGCCTGGGGGGACTCAGCGGAGATACGCAGTATTTT
-	TRBV3-1	TRBJ2-5	-	CASSQEEGQQETQYF	TGTGCCAGCAGCCAAGAGGAGGGACAGCAAGAGACCCAGTACTTC
-	TRBV6-2/TRBV6-3	TRBJ2-1	TRBD1	CASFAPGQGSANYNEQFF	TGTGCCAGCTTCGCGCCGGGACAGGGGTCGGCGAATTACAATGAGCAGTTCTTC
once	TRBV5-1	TRBJ2-5	-	CASRFSGTQETQYF	TGCGCCAGCAGGTTCTCCGGCACACAAGAGACCCAGTACTTC
-	TRBV6-6	TRBJ1-6	-	CASSDRLTSPLHF	TGTGCCAGCTCCGACCGCCTCACCTCACCCCTCCACTTT
-	TRBV20-1	TRBJ2-3	-	CSAEDAGGRGDTQYF	TGCAGTGCTGAAGACGCCGGGGGGCGGGGAGATACGCAGTATTTT
-	TRBV7-4	TRBJ2-1	-	CASSLAPLAGAPSEQFF	TGTGCCAGCAGCTTAGCGCCGCTCGCGGGGGCCCCCAGTGAGCAGTTCTTC
-	TRBV12-3/TRBV12-4	TRBJ2-1	TRBD2	CASVAGEYNEQFF	TGTGCCAGCGTTGCGGGAGAGTACAATGAGCAGTTCTTC
few	TRBV12-3/TRBV12-4	TRBJ2-3	-	CASSSPFLQGTDTQYF	TGTGCCAGCAGTTCCCCGTTCCTCCAAGGCACAGATACGCAGTATTTT
-	TRBV20-1	TRBJ1-6	-	CSASPQGANSPLHF	TGCAGTGCTTCGCCCCAGGGAGCTAATTCACCCCTCCACTTT
few	TRBV12-3/TRBV12-4	TRBJ2-2	TRBD1	CASSSYDRGGDTGELFF	TGTGCCAGCAGCTCCTACGACAGGGGGGGAGATACCGGGGAGCTGTTTTTT
-	TRBV12-3/TRBV12-4	TRBJ1-6	-	CASSTTGLSSPLHF	TGTGCCAGCAGTACGACAGGACTGAGTTCACCCCTCCACTTT
-	TRBV2	TRBJ2-7	-	CASSGDPLEQYF	TGTGCCAGCAGCGGGGATCCGCTCGAGCAGTACTTC
-	TRBV9	TRBJ2-7	-	CASSVADSPPQYF	TGTGCCAGCAGCGTAGCAGACTCTCCCCCGCAGTACTTC
-	TRBV25-1	TRBJ1-2	TRBD1	CASSRGTGGFYGYTF	TGTGCCAGCAGTAGGGGGACAGGGGGATTCTATGGCTACACCTTC
many	TRBV20-1	TRBJ2-3	-	CSGGGHEYTQYF	TGCAGCGGGGGAGGACACGAGTATACGCAGTATTTT
few	TRBV6-5	TRBJ1-6	TRBD1	CASSYSLQGNSPLHF	TGTGCCAGCAGTTACTCCTTACAGGGGAATTCACCCCTCCACTTT
many	TRBV7-9	TRBJ2-6	-	CASSSGQGFSGANVLTF	TGTGCCAGCAGCTCCGGCCAGGGTTTCTCTGGGGCCAACGTCCTGACTTTC